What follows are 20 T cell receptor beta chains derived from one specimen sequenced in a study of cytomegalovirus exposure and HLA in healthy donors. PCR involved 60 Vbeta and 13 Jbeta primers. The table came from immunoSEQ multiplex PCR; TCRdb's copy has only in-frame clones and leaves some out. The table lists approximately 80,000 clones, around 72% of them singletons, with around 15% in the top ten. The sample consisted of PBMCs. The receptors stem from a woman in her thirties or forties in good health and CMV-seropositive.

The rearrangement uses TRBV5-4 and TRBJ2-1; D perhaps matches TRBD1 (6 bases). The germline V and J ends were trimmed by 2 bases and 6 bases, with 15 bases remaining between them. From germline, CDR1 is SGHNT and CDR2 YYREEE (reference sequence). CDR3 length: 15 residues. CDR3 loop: CASSLGGPAPNEQFF. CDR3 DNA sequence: TGTGCCAGCAGCTTAGGGGGTCCAGCACCCAATGAGCAGTTCTTC.

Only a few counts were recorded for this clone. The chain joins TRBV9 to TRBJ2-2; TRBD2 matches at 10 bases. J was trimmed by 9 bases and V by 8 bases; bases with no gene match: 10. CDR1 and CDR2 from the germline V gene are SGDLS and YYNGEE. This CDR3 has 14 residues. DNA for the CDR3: TGTGCCAGTAATACAGCGGGAGGGCCCCGGGAGCTGTTTTTT. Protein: CASNTAGGPRELFF.

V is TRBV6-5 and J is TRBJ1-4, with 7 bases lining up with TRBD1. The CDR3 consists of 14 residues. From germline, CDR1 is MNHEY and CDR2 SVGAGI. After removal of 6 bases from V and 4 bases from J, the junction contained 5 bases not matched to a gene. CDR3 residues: CASSGGQDNEKLFF. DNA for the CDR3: TGTGCCAGCAGCGGTGGACAGGATAATGAAAAACTGTTTTTT.

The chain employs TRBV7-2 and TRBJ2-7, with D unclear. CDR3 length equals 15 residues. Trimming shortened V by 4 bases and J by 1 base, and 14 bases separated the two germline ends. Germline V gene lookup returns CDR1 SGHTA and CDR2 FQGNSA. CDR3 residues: CASSSSYYGSYEQYF. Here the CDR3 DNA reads TGTGCCAGCAGCTCCAGTTACTACGGGTCCTACGAGCAGTACTTC.

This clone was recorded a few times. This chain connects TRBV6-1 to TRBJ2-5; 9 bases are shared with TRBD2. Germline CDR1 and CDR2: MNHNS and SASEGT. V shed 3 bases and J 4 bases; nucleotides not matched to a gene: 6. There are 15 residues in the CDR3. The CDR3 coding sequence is TGTGCCAGCAGTGAGGTAGCGGGGGCGGGAGAGACCCAGTACTTC. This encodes CASSEVAGAGETQYF.

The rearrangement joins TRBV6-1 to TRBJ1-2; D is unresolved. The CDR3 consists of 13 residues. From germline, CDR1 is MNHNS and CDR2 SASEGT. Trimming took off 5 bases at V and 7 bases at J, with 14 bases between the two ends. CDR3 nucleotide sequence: TGTGCCAGCAGTTGGGGAGTTTTCGGTGGCTACACCTTC. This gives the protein CASSWGVFGGYTF.

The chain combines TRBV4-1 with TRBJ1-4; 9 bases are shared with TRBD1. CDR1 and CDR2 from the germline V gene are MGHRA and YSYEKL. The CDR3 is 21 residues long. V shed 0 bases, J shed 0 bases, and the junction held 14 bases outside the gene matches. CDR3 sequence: CASSQDNITGGLFATNEKLFF. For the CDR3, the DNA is TGCGCCAGCAGCCAAGATAATATAACAGGGGGCCTCTTCGCAACTAATGAAAAACTGTTTTTT.

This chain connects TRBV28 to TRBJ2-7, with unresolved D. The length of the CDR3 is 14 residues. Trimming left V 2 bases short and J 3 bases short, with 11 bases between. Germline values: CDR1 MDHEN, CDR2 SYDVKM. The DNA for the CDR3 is TGTGCCAGCAGTTTAGAACAGACCCTCTACGAGCAGTACTTC. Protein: CASSLEQTLYEQYF.

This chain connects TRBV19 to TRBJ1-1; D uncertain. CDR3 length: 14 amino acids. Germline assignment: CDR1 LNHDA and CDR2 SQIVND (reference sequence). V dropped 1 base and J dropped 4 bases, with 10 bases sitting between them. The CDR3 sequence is CASSIGGFSTEAFF. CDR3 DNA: TGTGCCAGTAGTATAGGAGGGTTTTCCACTGAAGCTTTCTTT.

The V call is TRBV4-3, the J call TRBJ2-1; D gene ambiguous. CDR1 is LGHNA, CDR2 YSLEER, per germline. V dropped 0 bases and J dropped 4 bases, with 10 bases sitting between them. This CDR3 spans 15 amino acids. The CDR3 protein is CASSQDRLVYNEQFF. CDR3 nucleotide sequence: TGCGCCAGCAGCCAAGATAGGCTAGTATACAATGAGCAGTTCTTC.

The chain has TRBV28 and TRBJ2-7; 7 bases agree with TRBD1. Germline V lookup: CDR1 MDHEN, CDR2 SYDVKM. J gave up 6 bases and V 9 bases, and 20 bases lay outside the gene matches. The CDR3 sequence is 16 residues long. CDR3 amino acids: CASYRTGQRLAREQYF. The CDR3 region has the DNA TGTGCCAGTTATCGAACGGGACAGCGGCTTGCCCGCGAGCAGTACTTC.

The CDR3 protein is CASANRVAYGYTF. In DNA, the CDR3 is TGTGCCTCGGCCAACAGGGTAGCCTATGGCTACACCTTC. V gene TRBV30 combines with J gene TRBJ1-2; the D gene is possibly TRBD1 (6 bases). The CDR3 is made up of 13 amino acids. Germline CDR1 reads GTSNPN; CDR2 reads SVGIG (reference sequence). The V end lost 7 bases, the J end lost 4 bases, and 16 bases lay between the germline ends.

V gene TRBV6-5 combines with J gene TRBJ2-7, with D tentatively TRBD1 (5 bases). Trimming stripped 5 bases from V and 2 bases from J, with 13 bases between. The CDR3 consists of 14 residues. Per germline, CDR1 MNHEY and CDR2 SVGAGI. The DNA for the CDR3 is TGTGCCAGCAGTGCCGACTGGGGCCCCTACGAGCAGTACTTC. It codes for CASSADWGPYEQYF.

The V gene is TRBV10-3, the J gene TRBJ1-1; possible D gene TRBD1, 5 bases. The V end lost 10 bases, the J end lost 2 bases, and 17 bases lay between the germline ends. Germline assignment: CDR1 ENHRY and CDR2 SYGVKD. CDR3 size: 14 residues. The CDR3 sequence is CATSVTDTNTEAFF. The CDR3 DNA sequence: TGTGCCACATCTGTGACAGATACCAACACTGAAGCTTTCTTT.

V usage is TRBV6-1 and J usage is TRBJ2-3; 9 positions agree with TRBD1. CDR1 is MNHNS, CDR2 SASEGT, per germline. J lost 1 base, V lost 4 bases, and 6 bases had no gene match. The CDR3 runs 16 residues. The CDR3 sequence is CASSADRGRGTDTQYF. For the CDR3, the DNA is TGTGCCAGCAGTGCCGACAGGGGGAGGGGCACAGATACGCAGTATTTT.

CDR3 sequence reads: CASSGRGTGTSEAFF. In DNA form, the CDR3 reads TGTGCCAGCAGTGGGCGGGGGACAGGGACTTCTGAAGCTTTCTTT. V gene TRBV2 combines with J gene TRBJ1-1; 9 bases line up with TRBD1. Germline-derived CDR1 and CDR2 are SNHLY and FYNNEI. V gave up 4 bases and J gave up 6 bases; unmatched junction bases: 9. This CDR3 is built from 15 residues.

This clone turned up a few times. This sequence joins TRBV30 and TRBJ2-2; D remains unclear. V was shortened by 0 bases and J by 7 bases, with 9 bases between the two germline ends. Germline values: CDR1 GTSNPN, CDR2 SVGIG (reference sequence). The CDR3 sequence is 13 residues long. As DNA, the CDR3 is TGTGCCTGGAGTGTGTCCGGGTTCGGGGAGCTGTTTTTT. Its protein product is CAWSVSGFGELFF.

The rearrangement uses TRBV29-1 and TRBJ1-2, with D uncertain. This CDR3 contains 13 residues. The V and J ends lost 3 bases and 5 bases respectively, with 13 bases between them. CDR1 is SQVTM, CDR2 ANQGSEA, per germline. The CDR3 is CSVDIDTVYGYTF. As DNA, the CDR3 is TGCAGCGTTGACATAGACACAGTGTATGGCTACACCTTC.

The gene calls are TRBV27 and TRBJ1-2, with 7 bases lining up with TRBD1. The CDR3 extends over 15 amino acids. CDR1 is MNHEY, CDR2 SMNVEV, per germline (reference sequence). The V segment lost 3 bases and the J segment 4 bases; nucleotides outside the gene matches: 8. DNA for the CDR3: TGTGCCAGCAGTTTGTCGACAGGGCCCCGCTATGGCTACACCTTC. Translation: CASSLSTGPRYGYTF.

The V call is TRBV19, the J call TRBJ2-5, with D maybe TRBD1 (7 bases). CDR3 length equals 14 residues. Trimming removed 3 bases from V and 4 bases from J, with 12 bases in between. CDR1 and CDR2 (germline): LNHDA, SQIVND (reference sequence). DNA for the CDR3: TGTGCCAGTAGTATGCGGGACAGCCCAGAGACCCAGTACTTC. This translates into CASSMRDSPETQYF.